What follows is one T cell receptor (beta chain) and its context. The antigen is unknown. This specimen belongs to a study of graft-versus-host responses after intestinal transplantation. About the study: Transplants were multivisceral, liver-intestinal, or isolated intestinal. All recipients were given anti-thymocyte globulin induction, and tacrolimus and steroids were then administered for three to four years.

V was pared by 0 bases and J by 0 bases, with 2 bases of the junction left unmatched. The CDR3 extends over 16 amino acids. The V gene's germline CDR1 is SGDLS and CDR2 YYNGEE. Assay used: immunoSEQ multiplex PCR; TCRdb lists only in-frame clones, some missing. The sample lists approximately 54,000 clones, under 95% occurring once. Findings of the study overall: Recipient marrow harbored GvH clones, some of which surfaced first in ileum or blood.

This rearrangement joins TRBV9 to TRBJ1-3; TRBD1 aligns across 8 bases. This TCR was recovered from a human patient who received an intestinal transplant, so some T cells may come from the graft donor. Sequenced material: PBMCs, taken 650 to 670 days after intestinal transplant. The CDR3 reads CASSVGQGASGNTIYF. The DNA for the CDR3 is TGTGCCAGCAGCGTAGGTCAGGGGGCCTCTGGAAACACCATATATTTT.